The clone carrying this T cell receptor beta chain showed up just a few times. Its antigen is as yet unknown. A much larger clone is a single base away; this may be a read error. This record belongs to a study of blood T cells in healthy people across ages. Study observations and caveats: Older age went with lower TCR beta diversity per million T cells, in a roughly linear way. The study regarded diversity estimates from one million T cells as underestimates.

Healthy Russian Caucasian donors spanned ages roughly 6 to 100 years. Germline CDR1 and CDR2: ENHRY and SYGVKD. Trimming took off 11 bases at V and 0 bases at J, with 8 bases between the two ends. There are 13 residues in the CDR3. Using a J-beta primer mix together with a sample-barcoded 5' primer, a second PCR was run for about 6 to 12 cycles. With 12 random nucleotides, a template-switch adaptor tagged each individual cDNA molecule. TCRdb re-called the 5' RACE reads through MiXCR, storing one row per CDR3 protein. The sample has roughly 800,000 distinct CDR3 sequences, roughly 50% seen once. The specimen sequenced was blood. The source is a man aged 25 to 45 in good health. V usage is TRBV10-3 and J usage is TRBJ2-6; no definite D call. For the CDR3, the DNA is TGTGCCGTAGGGCTCTCTGGGGCCAACGTCCTGACTTTC. Residues: CAVGLSGANVLTF.